Below are 17 T cell receptor beta chains sequenced from a single sample in a study of blood T cell repertoires in COVID-19. Data came from immunoSEQ multiplex PCR; TCRdb stores just in-frame clones and leaves some out. The sample includes more than 95,000 clones, about four fifths of them seen just once. Sequences were obtained from peripheral blood. The receptors stem from a man aged 55 to 70 with acute or convalescent COVID-19.

The chain joins TRBV7-2 to TRBJ1-4; unclear D gene. CDR3 size: 17 residues. CDR1 is SGHTA and CDR2 is FQGNSA in the germline V gene. V lost 1 base and J lost 4, with 16 bases in between. DNA for the CDR3: TGTGCCAGCAGCTTAGAATTTGCAGGTCTGATTAATGAAAAACTGTTTTTT. This encodes CASSLEFAGLINEKLFF.

The chain links TRBV19 to TRBJ1-6; D perhaps matches TRBD1 (6 bases). Trimming removed 7 bases at V and 5 bases at J, with 9 bases between. The CDR3 has 13 residues. Germline V lookup: CDR1 LNHDA, CDR2 SQIVND (reference sequence). The CDR3 sequence: CASKPGDNSPLHF. CDR3 coding DNA: TGTGCCAGTAAGCCAGGGGATAATTCACCCCTCCACTTT.

The J gene is TRBJ2-5, the V gene TRBV7-3; D is perhaps TRBD1 (5 bases). The germline CDR1 and CDR2 sequences are SGHTA and FQGTGA. There are 16 residues in the CDR3. With 3 bases removed from V and 2 bases from J, the gap between germline ends came to 16 bases. DNA for the CDR3: TGTGCCAGCAGCTTGTCGACAGCGCGCGGTCAAGAGACCCAGTACTTC. Translating gives CASSLSTARGQETQYF.

This chain links TRBV2 with TRBJ2-7; D is unclear. The CDR3 consists of 13 residues. Germline V gives CDR1 SNHLY, CDR2 FYNNEI. V shed 7 bases and J shed 1 base, with 11 bases lying between them. CDR3 nucleotide sequence: TGTGCCAGCACGAGGTTGCGGTCCTACGAGCAGTACTTC. Protein product: CASTRLRSYEQYF.

The chain is built from TRBV12-3 or TRBV12-4 and TRBJ1-1; tentatively, D is TRBD1 (5 bases). V lost 1 base to trimming and J lost 4 bases, with 7 bases between them. The CDR3 spans 13 residues. The CDR3 reads CASSLGGGTEAFF. The CDR3 DNA reads TGTGCCAGCAGTTTAGGGGGGGGCACTGAAGCTTTCTTT.

The rearrangement uses TRBV6-6 and TRBJ1-2; D possibly corresponds to TRBD1 (5 bases). V was pared by 6 bases and J by 5 bases, with 13 bases between. This CDR3 contains 13 residues. Per germline, CDR1 MNHNY and CDR2 SVGAGI (reference sequence). This chain's CDR3 is CASSQGGWYGYTF. CDR3 DNA sequence: TGTGCCAGCAGCCAGGGTGGGTGGTATGGCTACACCTTC.

This chain connects TRBV6-5 to TRBJ1-5; D is ambiguous. This CDR3 spans 14 amino acids. Germline V lookup: CDR1 MNHEY, CDR2 SVGAGI. V dropped 2 bases and J dropped 3 bases, with 8 bases sitting between them. The CDR3 sequence is CASSYGQSNQPQHF. The CDR3 coding sequence is TGTGCCAGCAGTTACGGCCAGTCCAATCAGCCCCAGCATTTT.

This clone was observed a few times. This chain uses TRBV5-1 with TRBJ2-2; a possible D gene is TRBD1 (6 bases). V lost 4 bases and J 4 bases, leaving 11 bases between the germline ends. The CDR3 spans 14 residues. Germline V gene lookup returns CDR1 SGHRS and CDR2 YFSETQ. This chain's CDR3 is CASSLTGSTGELFF. DNA of the CDR3: TGCGCCAGCAGCCTAACAGGGAGCACCGGGGAGCTGTTTTTT.

The chain recombines TRBV7-6 with TRBJ2-3; perhaps TRBD1 as D (5 bases). The CDR3 loop spans 16 amino acids. Germline CDR1 is SGHVS and CDR2 is FNYEAQ. V was trimmed by 1 base and J by 0 bases, leaving 11 bases between them. CDR3 amino acids: CASSLGGRPSTDTQYF. The DNA for the CDR3 is TGTGCCAGCAGCTTAGGGGGCAGGCCGAGCACAGATACGCAGTATTTT.

This chain joins TRBV12-5 and TRBJ1-1; 7 bases are shared with TRBD1. V gave up 7 bases and J gave up 6 bases; unmatched junction bases: 2. Germline CDR1 reads LGHNT; CDR2 reads FRNRAP. The CDR3 covers 11 residues. This CDR3 reads CASVGTAEAFF. The CDR3 nucleotides read TGTGCTAGTGTTGGGACAGCTGAAGCTTTCTTT.

The chain is built from TRBV10-3 and TRBJ1-1; tentatively, D is TRBD1 (6 bases). The CDR3 runs 12 residues. Germline-derived CDR1 and CDR2 are ENHRY and SYGVKD. Between the trimmed V and J ends, which lost 10 bases and 0 bases, there was a span of 9 bases. The CDR3 DNA sequence: TGTGCCACACAGGGATTGAACACTGAAGCTTTCTTT. Protein sequence: CATQGLNTEAFF.

The chain uses TRBV4-1 and TRBJ2-7, with a weak D call TRBD2 (6 bases). Germline values: CDR1 MGHRA, CDR2 YSYEKL. The CDR3 runs 17 residues. The V and J ends lost 2 bases and 2 bases respectively, with 19 bases between them. In DNA form, the CDR3 reads TGCGCCAGCAGCCAACTAAAGCATGGGGGGACGGCCTACGAGCAGTACTTC. Amino acids: CASSQLKHGGTAYEQYF.

The chain joins TRBV7-2 to TRBJ2-7, with D possibly TRBD2 on 5 matching bases. V lost 1 base to trimming and J lost 4 bases, with 11 bases between them. The CDR3 totals 14 residues. Germline values: CDR1 SGHTA, CDR2 FQGNSA. The CDR3 loop reads CASSLDLSGYEQYF. The CDR3 DNA is TGTGCCAGCAGCTTAGACCTCTCGGGGTACGAGCAGTACTTC.

J is TRBJ2-1 and V is TRBV5-1; 7 bases match TRBD2. Germline CDR1 reads SGHRS; CDR2 reads YFSETQ. This CDR3 has 16 residues. Trimming removed 0 bases from V and 4 bases from J; junction bases left unmatched: 7. The CDR3 sequence is CASSLASGALYNEQFF. CDR3 sequence (DNA): TGCGCCAGCAGCTTGGCCAGCGGGGCCCTATACAATGAGCAGTTCTTC. The whole variable domain, filled in from reference TRBV5-1 and TRBJ2-1, reads KAGVTQTPRYLIKTRGQQVTLSCSPISGHRSVSWYQQTPGQGLQFLFEYFSETQRNKGNFPGRFSGRQFSNSRSEMNVSTLELGDSALYLCASSLASGALYNEQFFGPGTRLTVL.

The V gene is TRBV20-1, the J gene TRBJ2-1; D gene unclear. The CDR3 covers 11 residues. Trimming stripped 3 bases from V and 5 bases from J, with 5 bases between. Germline V gives CDR1 DFQATT, CDR2 SNEGSKA (reference sequence). Here the CDR3 DNA reads TGCAGTGCTAGTAACAACAATGAGCAGTTCTTC. Amino acid sequence: CSASNNNEQFF.

This clone was recorded once. The chain combines TRBV27 with TRBJ1-4, with D perhaps matching TRBD1 (6 bases). V lost 6 bases to trimming and J lost 8 bases, with 16 bases between them. Germline loops: CDR1 MNHEY, CDR2 SMNVEV (reference sequence). The CDR3 spans 14 residues. The CDR3 is CASRPPGQLEKLFF. As DNA, the CDR3 is TGTGCCAGCAGACCTCCTGGACAGCTAGAAAAACTGTTTTTT.

This clone showed up just once. The V call is TRBV19, the J call TRBJ2-5; the D is unclear. V lost 5 bases to trimming and J lost 13 bases, with 14 bases between them. Germline CDR1 is LNHDA and CDR2 is SQIVND (reference sequence). The CDR3 loop spans 11 amino acids. CDR3 region: CASSQSVYWYF. In DNA form, the CDR3 reads TGTGCCAGTAGTCAAAGCGTGTACTGGTACTTC.